This record concerns one T cell receptor (beta chain) sequence. The antigen is undetermined. This specimen belongs to a study of vaccination and CD4 T cells after COVID-19. Treatment meaning: roughly 10-day PBMC culture with coronavirus spike peptide pools or control peptides (ViraFEST assay). This CDR3 is built from 14 residues. Germline V gene data show CDR1 as SGHDT and CDR2 as YYEEEE. The V end was cut by 0 bases, the J end by 3 bases, with 7 bases between. The Oncomine TCR Beta short-read assay sequenced DNA from cultured CD4+ T cells. TCRdb ran MiXCR on the PCR reads and lists one entry per CDR3 protein. This sample has approximately 20,000 distinct CDR3 sequences, with 20% to 25% found just once.

The source is a human donor with COVID-19. Sequenced material: cultured CD4+ T cells from blood. This chain uses TRBV5-6 with TRBJ1-5; D call uncertain. The CDR3: CASSLGPDNQPQHF. CDR3 nucleotide sequence: TGTGCCAGCAGCTTGGGGCCGGACAATCAGCCCCAGCATTTT.